The 29 T cell receptor beta chains given below trace back to one sample, sequenced in a study of blood T cell repertoires in COVID-19. Clones were sequenced by immunoSEQ multiplex PCR, and TCRdb holds only the in-frame ones, with some missing. The sample consists of under 50,000 clones, over 90% of them appearing once. Sequenced material: peripheral blood. The receptors come from a man between 60 and 70 years old with COVID-19, enrolled during active disease.

This chain connects TRBV3-1 (or the pseudogene TRBV3-2) to TRBJ1-1; D unresolved. The CDR3 is 14 amino acids. CDR1 is LGHDT and CDR2 is YNNKEL in the germline V gene (reference sequence). Deletions cut 5 bases from V and 4 bases from J, with 14 bases between. The CDR3 nucleotides read TGTGCCAGCAGCAGGACCGGGGAGTCCACTGAAGCTTTCTTT. Translated, it gives CASSRTGESTEAFF.

The rearrangement uses TRBV5-1 and TRBJ2-5, with 9 bases matching TRBD1. Trimming at V came to 2 bases and at J to 5 bases, leaving 7 bases not matched to a gene. The CDR3 is made up of 15 amino acids. Germline CDR1 is SGHRS and CDR2 is YFSETQ. CDR3 sequence: CASSFSGDRVETQYF. DNA for the CDR3: TGCGCCAGCAGCTTCAGCGGGGACAGGGTTGAGACCCAGTACTTC.

The chain employs TRBV19 and TRBJ1-1; tentative D call: TRBD1 (6 bases). Germline CDR1 LNHDA, CDR2 SQIVND (reference sequence). This CDR3 is 15 amino acids long. V was clipped by 7 bases and J by 1 base, with 16 bases between them. The CDR3 DNA is TGTGCCAGTACCATATTACAGGGAACGAACACTGAAGCTTTCTTT. It translates to CASTILQGTNTEAFF.

This chain joins TRBV15 and TRBJ2-1; possible D gene TRBD1, 5 bases. CDR3 length equals 16 residues. Germline V lookup: CDR1 LNHNV, CDR2 YYDKDF (reference sequence). With 2 bases removed from V and 0 bases from J, the gap between germline ends came to 11 bases. The CDR3, as DNA: TGTGCCACCAGCAGATCCGACAGACGCTCCTACAATGAGCAGTTCTTC. This translates into CATSRSDRRSYNEQFF.

The gene calls are TRBV5-1 and TRBJ2-2; perhaps TRBD2 as D (5 bases). V lost 0 bases and J lost 4, with 10 bases in between. The CDR3 has 15 residues. The germline CDR1 and CDR2 sequences are SGHRS and YFSETQ. CDR3 protein: CASSLGGRFTGELFF. DNA for the CDR3: TGCGCCAGCAGCTTGGGAGGGCGTTTCACCGGGGAGCTGTTTTTT.

V usage is TRBV19 and J usage is TRBJ1-2, with TRBD1 matching 8 bases. This CDR3 has 16 residues. Trimming removed 0 bases from V and 3 bases from J; junction bases left unmatched: 6. Per the germline V gene, CDR1 is LNHDA and CDR2 is SQIVND (reference sequence). CDR3 loop: CASSIEGRGPHYGYTF. CDR3 nucleotides: TGTGCCAGTAGTATAGAAGGCAGGGGGCCTCACTATGGCTACACCTTC.

The rearrangement joins TRBV7-3 to TRBJ1-1, with D perhaps TRBD1 (5 bases). Germline V lookup: CDR1 SGHTA, CDR2 FQGTGA. V gave up 3 bases and J gave up 9 bases, with 17 bases separating them. The CDR3 totals 14 residues. Here the CDR3 DNA reads TGTGCCAGCAGCTTGGGGACTGGGTCTGAAAAAGCTTTCTTT. Amino acids: CASSLGTGSEKAFF.

V gene TRBV11-2 combines with J gene TRBJ2-3; D is perhaps TRBD1 (6 bases). The V and J ends lost 2 bases and 6 bases respectively, with 12 bases between them. Germline lookup yields CDR1 SGHAT and CDR2 FQNNGV. The CDR3 totals 14 residues. CDR3 in amino acids: CASSLYRALDTQYF. The CDR3 nucleotides are TGTGCCAGCAGCTTATACAGGGCCCTGGATACGCAGTATTTT.

The V gene is TRBV6-6, the J gene TRBJ1-5; D unresolved. CDR3 length: 12 amino acids. Between the trimmed V and J ends, which lost 8 bases and 3 bases, there was a span of 8 bases. From germline, CDR1 is MNHNY and CDR2 SVGAGI (reference sequence). Here the CDR3 reads CASEANNQPQHF. The CDR3 DNA sequence: TGTGCCAGCGAGGCCAACAATCAGCCCCAGCATTTT.

This chain uses TRBV5-1 with TRBJ1-4; 9 nucleotides match TRBD1. The CDR3 spans 16 residues. CDR1 and CDR2 (germline): SGHRS, YFSETQ. Germline trimming cut 4 bases from V and 5 bases from J; bases unmatched to any gene: 9. CDR3 in amino acids: CASSTITGGSNEKLFF. The DNA of the CDR3 is TGCGCCAGCAGCACGATCACAGGGGGCTCGAATGAAAAACTGTTTTTT.

V is TRBV3-1 (or the pseudogene TRBV3-2) and J is TRBJ1-6; unclear D gene. Germline-derived CDR1 and CDR2 are LGHDT and YNNKEL (reference sequence). The V end lost 0 bases, the J end lost 6 bases, and 6 bases lay between the germline ends. The CDR3 is 14 residues long. CDR3 DNA sequence: TGTGCCAGCAGCCAAGATTCCGGTAATTCACCCCTCCACTTT. Protein product: CASSQDSGNSPLHF.

The chain carries TRBV2 and TRBJ1-5, with D possibly matching TRBD1 (6 bases). CDR1 and CDR2 from the germline V gene are SNHLY and FYNNEI. Trimming removed 6 bases at V and 4 bases at J, with 16 bases between. The CDR3 runs to 15 residues. CDR3 nucleotides: TGTGCCAGCAGGAGGACAGTCTCTGCGAATCAGCCCCAGCATTTT. Its translation: CASRRTVSANQPQHF.

This clone was picked up a small number of times. The chain links TRBV2 to TRBJ1-6, with 8 positions matching TRBD1. Germline lookup yields CDR1 SNHLY and CDR2 FYNNEI. The CDR3 extends over 15 amino acids. V was pared by 2 bases and J by 8 bases, with 5 bases of the junction left unmatched. CDR3 sequence: CASSERQGKHSPLHF. The DNA for the CDR3 is TGTGCCAGCAGTGAAAGACAGGGGAAACATTCACCCCTCCACTTT.

The gene calls are TRBV10-2 and TRBJ1-1, with 7 bases fitting TRBD1. The V gene's germline CDR1 is WSHSY and CDR2 SAAADI. The CDR3 spans 13 residues. With V trimmed by 9 bases and J by 0 bases, 4 bases remained unmatched. The CDR3 region has the DNA TGCGCCAGTCACAGGGGAATGAACACTGAAGCTTTCTTT. Translating gives CASHRGMNTEAFF.

The chain combines TRBV6-2 or TRBV6-3 with TRBJ2-2, with TRBD1 matching 8 bases. The germline V gene has CDR1 MNHEY and CDR2 SVGEGT. The CDR3 covers 17 residues. The V and J ends lost 0 bases and 0 bases, in that order; junction bases with no gene match: 3. Here the CDR3 reads CASSYSKGQANTGELFF. The CDR3 nucleotides read TGTGCCAGCAGTTACTCGAAGGGACAGGCGAACACCGGGGAGCTGTTTTTT.

V gene TRBV12-3 or TRBV12-4 combines with J gene TRBJ2-7; D is unresolved. With 4 bases removed from V and 4 bases from J, the gap between germline ends came to 5 bases. CDR3 length: 11 residues. CDR3 amino acids: CASSSGYEQYF. In nucleotides, the CDR3 is TGTGCCAGCAGTTCCGGGTACGAGCAGTACTTC.

The gene calls are TRBV18 and TRBJ1-3; 9 bases are shared with TRBD1. CDR3 size: 16 residues. Germline trimming cut 3 bases from V and 4 bases from J; bases unmatched to any gene: 7. CDR1 is KGHSH and CDR2 is LQKENI in the germline V gene. CDR3 coding DNA: TGTGCCAGCTCACCGGGCTTACAGGGGGCCGGAAACACCATATATTTT. Translation gives CASSPGLQGAGNTIYF.

J is TRBJ2-5 and V is TRBV28; weak D call: TRBD2 (6 bases). Germline CDR1 is MDHEN and CDR2 is SYDVKM. V was trimmed by 3 bases and J by 0 bases, leaving 8 bases between them. There are 14 residues in the CDR3. The CDR3 sequence is CASSFLADQETQYF. The CDR3 region has the DNA TGTGCCAGCAGTTTCTTAGCGGACCAAGAGACCCAGTACTTC.

The count of this clone is one. The rearrangement uses TRBV15 and TRBJ1-3; D is undetermined. This CDR3 region has 18 residues. The V end lost 0 bases, the J end lost 0 bases, and 15 bases lay between the germline ends. Germline V CDR1 and CDR2: LNHNV, YYDKDF (reference sequence). The CDR3 DNA sequence: TGTGCCACCAGCAGAGATCCACAGAGATCTTACTCTGGAAACACCATATATTTT. This translates into CATSRDPQRSYSGNTIYF.

The chain is built from TRBV28 and TRBJ2-7, with D possibly matching TRBD2 (5 bases). V lost 6 bases and J lost 4, with 16 bases in between. The V gene's germline CDR1 is MDHEN and CDR2 SYDVKM. The CDR3 runs 14 residues. Here the CDR3 reads CASSPPGGRYEQYF. CDR3 coding DNA: TGTGCCAGCAGCCCCCCCGGCGGGCGGTACGAGCAGTACTTC.

This sequence joins TRBV6-1 and TRBJ1-5; 8 nucleotides match TRBD1. Germline CDR1 reads MNHNS; CDR2 reads SASEGT. V was clipped by 0 bases and J by 1 base; unmatched bases: 8. The CDR3 is 18 residues long. The CDR3 DNA is TGTGCCAGCAGTGAAGCCCTAGACAGGGGCAGGAGCAATCAGCCCCAGCATTTT. It encodes CASSEALDRGRSNQPQHF.

This clone showed up just once. The chain employs TRBV6-5 and TRBJ2-7; weak D call: TRBD2 (6 bases). Trimming pared 2 bases from V and 0 bases from J, leaving 11 bases between. The CDR3 sequence is 15 residues long. Germline V CDR1 and CDR2: MNHEY, SVGAGI. DNA of the CDR3: TGTGCCAGCAGTTACCTCCGGGGGTCCTCCTACGAGCAGTACTTC. Protein product: CASSYLRGSSYEQYF.

This clone has more than one count but fewer than ten. This chain links TRBV29-1 with TRBJ1-1, with a possible D match to TRBD1 (5 bases). Between the trimmed V and J ends, which lost 0 bases and 6 bases, there was a span of 14 bases. Germline-derived CDR1 and CDR2 are SQVTM and ANQGSEA. The CDR3 is 14 residues long. CDR3: CSVEDRRGSAEAFF. Written as DNA, the CDR3 is TGCAGCGTTGAAGACAGGAGGGGTAGCGCTGAAGCTTTCTTT.

This chain links TRBV5-1 with TRBJ2-3, with D perhaps matching TRBD1 (6 bases). Germline V CDR1 and CDR2: SGHRS, YFSETQ. Trimming left V 4 bases short and J 4 bases short, with 13 bases between. The CDR3 runs to 14 residues. The CDR3 bases are TGCGCCAGCAGCAACCCACAGGGAGCAGATACGCAGTATTTT. It specifies CASSNPQGADTQYF.

In this sample, this clone turned up a few times. The chain combines TRBV5-4 with TRBJ1-1; D is uncertain. This CDR3 spans 13 amino acids. Germline V gene sequence: CDR1 SGHNT, CDR2 YYREEE (reference sequence). CDR3 nucleotides: TGTGGTACTGGGTCCGGACTTAACACTGAAGCTTTCTTT. It specifies CGTGSGLNTEAFF.

The chain is built from TRBV7-6 and TRBJ1-5; D is ambiguous. Trimming took off 0 bases at V and 6 bases at J, with 6 bases between the two ends. The germline V gene has CDR1 SGHVS and CDR2 FNYEAQ. The CDR3 totals 13 residues. CDR3 sequence reads: CASSLAQAQPQHF. The CDR3 bases are TGTGCCAGCAGCTTAGCTCAGGCTCAGCCCCAGCATTTT.

This chain joins TRBV27 and TRBJ2-1; 7 bases align to TRBD2. Unmatched junction bases numbered 16, after V lost 6 bases and J lost 8 bases. The CDR3 consists of 16 residues. Germline lookup yields CDR1 MNHEY and CDR2 SMNVEV (reference sequence). The CDR3 loop reads CASSLHVAGAPHEQFF. In DNA, the CDR3 is TGTGCCAGCAGCCTCCACGTGGCGGGAGCCCCGCATGAGCAGTTCTTC.

V gene TRBV3-1 (or the pseudogene TRBV3-2) combines with J gene TRBJ1-3; 8 positions agree with TRBD1. This CDR3 has 16 residues. J gave up 2 bases and V 1 base, and 4 bases lay outside the gene matches. Germline CDR1 LGHDT, CDR2 YNNKEL (reference sequence). CDR3 loop: CASSQGVQGAGNTIYF. Here the CDR3 DNA reads TGTGCCAGCAGCCAAGGAGTACAGGGGGCTGGAAACACCATATATTTT.

This clone was recorded only once. This chain links TRBV5-1 with TRBJ2-7; the D gene is possibly TRBD1 (6 bases). Germline V gives CDR1 SGHRS, CDR2 YFSETQ. Trimming took off 3 bases at V and 5 bases at J, with 15 bases between the two ends. This CDR3 is 14 amino acids long. The CDR3 protein is CASSSGQSQDEQYF. The CDR3 region has the DNA TGCGCCAGCAGCTCTGGACAGTCCCAGGACGAGCAGTACTTC.